Listed below are T cell receptor beta chains from one sample, sequenced in a study of blood T cell repertoires in COVID-19. Profiled with immunoSEQ multiplex PCR; TCRdb holds only in-frame clones, not every one. The table records over 200,000 clones, 70% to 90% of them present only once. The sequencing sample was made of PBMCs or T cells enriched from blood (not recorded which). The origin of the receptors is a young man who had recovered from COVID-19. Each CDR3 is given with its conserved first and last residue. The D gene is left open where the match is weak. A clone size is listed for some rows: how often the clone was seen (once, few, many), or a class if it is expanded.

DNA: TGTGCTAGTGGCTATCAGGGAACCGATGAAAAACTGTTTTTT
CDR3: CASGYQGTDEKLFF
size: .
D: .
J: TRBJ1-4
V: TRBV12-5

DNA: TGTGCCAGCAGTCATACCGGGGAGCTGTTTTTT
CDR3: CASSHTGELFF
size: few
D: .
J: TRBJ2-2
V: TRBV12-3/TRBV12-4

DNA: TGTGCCAGTAGTATCGGGCTAGCCCGTAGTGTCATTCAGTACTTC
CDR3: CASSIGLARSVIQYF
size: once
D: .
J: TRBJ2-4
V: TRBV19

DNA: TGTGCCAGCAGCCAAGAACAACAGTCCTACGAGCAGTACTTC
CDR3: CASSQEQQSYEQYF
size: .
D: .
J: TRBJ2-7
V: TRBV3-1/TRBV3-2

DNA: TGCGCCAGCAATAGGGAGGGGGTGGGAGAGCAGTTCTTC
CDR3: CASNREGVGEQFF
size: .
D: .
J: TRBJ2-1
V: TRBV10-1

DNA: TGTGCCAGCAGTGGGGACAGGGGAGCGTATGGCTACACCTTC
CDR3: CASSGDRGAYGYTF
size: .
D: TRBD1
J: TRBJ1-2
V: TRBV28

DNA: TGTGCCAGCAGCGTGAGGGGGGGGCCCGAGCAGTTCTTC
CDR3: CASSVRGGPEQFF
size: .
D: .
J: TRBJ2-1
V: TRBV7-9

DNA: TGTGCCAGCAGCTTGGACAGGTCCAATGAGCAGTTCTTC
CDR3: CASSLDRSNEQFF
size: .
D: .
J: TRBJ2-1
V: TRBV5-5

DNA: TGTGCCAGCTCACCCGGACAGGGATTCACCGGGGAGCTGTTTTTT
CDR3: CASSPGQGFTGELFF
size: .
D: TRBD1
J: TRBJ2-2
V: TRBV18

DNA: TGTGCCTGGATTAGAACACCAGGGGCTTTCTTT
CDR3: CAWIRTPGAFF
size: .
D: .
J: TRBJ1-1
V: TRBV30

DNA: TGTGCCAGCAGCTTGGAGGGGGGGAGAAACACCATATATTTT
CDR3: CASSLEGGRNTIYF
size: .
D: .
J: TRBJ1-3
V: TRBV5-4

DNA: TGTGCCAGCTCACCACCTTCTAGTTCAAACTATGGCTACACCTTC
CDR3: CASSPPSSSNYGYTF
size: .
D: .
J: TRBJ1-2
V: TRBV18

DNA: TGCGCCAGCAGCCAACGGGGGGCGGGCACAGATACGCAGTATTTT
CDR3: CASSQRGAGTDTQYF
size: .
D: .
J: TRBJ2-3
V: TRBV4-1

DNA: TGTGCCAGCAGCCTGGGACTAGCTAACAATGAGCAGTTCTTC
CDR3: CASSLGLANNEQFF
size: .
D: TRBD2
J: TRBJ2-1
V: TRBV7-9

DNA: TGTGCCAGCAGCTTACCGGGACAGGCCACCCAGTACTTC
CDR3: CASSLPGQATQYF
size: .
D: TRBD1
J: TRBJ2-5
V: TRBV7-9

DNA: TGTGCCAGCTCTTTCGAGACAGGGGGCAATCAGCCCCAGCATTTT
CDR3: CASSFETGGNQPQHF
size: .
D: TRBD1
J: TRBJ1-5
V: TRBV18

DNA: TGTGCCAGCAGTTCCATTGTTGTCTATGGCTACACCTTC
CDR3: CASSSIVVYGYTF
size: .
D: .
J: TRBJ1-2
V: TRBV12-3/TRBV12-4

DNA: TGTGCCAGCAGCCAAGAGTCCAGGGGAACCTATGGCTACACCTTC
CDR3: CASSQESRGTYGYTF
size: .
D: .
J: TRBJ1-2
V: TRBV3-1/TRBV3-2

DNA: TGTGCCAGCAGCTCGCAGCCGGGGCAGCCCCAGCATTTT
CDR3: CASSSQPGQPQHF
size: .
D: .
J: TRBJ1-5
V: TRBV11-2

DNA: TGTGCCAGCAGCTTAGTACAGAGCACAGATACGCAGTATTTT
CDR3: CASSLVQSTDTQYF
size: .
D: .
J: TRBJ2-3
V: TRBV7-2

DNA: TGTGCCAGCAGACCACAGGGGCATGAGCAGTTCTTC
CDR3: CASRPQGHEQFF
size: .
D: TRBD1
J: TRBJ2-1
V: TRBV27

DNA: TGTGCCAGCAGTCGGGACAGGCGAGAGACCCAGTACTTC
CDR3: CASSRDRRETQYF
size: .
D: TRBD1
J: TRBJ2-5
V: TRBV5-8

DNA: TGTGCCAGCAGCCAAGGGGTAGCGGGAGGGCGTGAGCAGTTCTTC
CDR3: CASSQGVAGGREQFF
size: few
D: TRBD2
J: TRBJ2-1
V: TRBV6-5

DNA: TGTGCCAGTAGTATAAGGGGGCGCAGGGGCCTCTATGGCTACACCTTC
CDR3: CASSIRGRRGLYGYTF
size: .
D: TRBD1
J: TRBJ1-2
V: TRBV19

DNA: TGTGCCAGCAGTTTAAGTGGCGGAGCTTTCTTT
CDR3: CASSLSGGAFF
size: .
D: .
J: TRBJ1-1
V: TRBV12-3/TRBV12-4